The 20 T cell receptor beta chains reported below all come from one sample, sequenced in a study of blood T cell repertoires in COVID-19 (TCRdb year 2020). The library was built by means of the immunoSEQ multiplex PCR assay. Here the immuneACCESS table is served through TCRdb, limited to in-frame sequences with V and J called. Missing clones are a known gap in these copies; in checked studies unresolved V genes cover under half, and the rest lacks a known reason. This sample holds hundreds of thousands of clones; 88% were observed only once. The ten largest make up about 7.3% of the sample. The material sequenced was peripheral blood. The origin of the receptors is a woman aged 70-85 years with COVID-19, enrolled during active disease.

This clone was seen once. CDR3: CASTAGGNTEAFF. The DNA for the CDR3 is TGTGCCAGCACCGCGGGAGGAAACACTGAAGCTTTCTTT. The chain joins TRBV2 to TRBJ1-1; D uncertain. The germline gives CDR1 SNHLY, CDR2 FYNNEI. CDR3 length equals 13 residues. Trimming pared 7 bases from V and 2 bases from J, leaving 11 bases between.

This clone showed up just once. The CDR3 bases are TGCGCCAGCAGCTTGGGGTCAGGGGATCAGCCCCAGCATTTT. Its protein product is CASSLGSGDQPQHF. This rearrangement joins TRBV5-1 to TRBJ1-5, with D perhaps TRBD1 (6 bases). Looked up from germline, CDR1 is SGHRS and CDR2 is YFSETQ. Trimming cost V 0 bases and J 5 bases, with 9 bases left between them. The length of the CDR3 is 14 residues. The whole variable domain, filled in from reference TRBV5-1 and TRBJ1-5, reads KAGVTQTPRYLIKTRGQQVTLSCSPISGHRSVSWYQQTPGQGLQFLFEYFSETQRNKGNFPGRFSGRQFSNSRSEMNVSTLELGDSALYLCASSLGSGDQPQHFGDGTRLSIL.

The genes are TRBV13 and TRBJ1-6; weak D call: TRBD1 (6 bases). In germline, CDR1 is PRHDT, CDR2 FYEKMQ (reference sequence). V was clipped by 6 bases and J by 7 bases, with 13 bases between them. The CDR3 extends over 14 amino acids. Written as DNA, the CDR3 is TGTGCCAGCAGTCCGACAGGAGAGAATTCACCCCTCCACTTT. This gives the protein CASSPTGENSPLHF. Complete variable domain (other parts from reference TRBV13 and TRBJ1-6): AAGVIQSPRHLIKEKRETATLKCYPIPRHDTVYWYQQGPGQDPQFLISFYEKMQSDKGSIPDRFSAQQFSDYHSELNMSSLELGDSALYFCASSPTGENSPLHFGNGTRLTVT.

For the CDR3, the DNA is TGTGCCAGCAGTTTCTATCCAACCGGCGGGACAGGGGATGTAGGTGGCTACACCTTC. This codes for CASSFYPTGGTGDVGGYTF. The genes are TRBV27 and TRBJ1-2; 10 positions agree with TRBD1. The V gene end was trimmed by 3 bases and the J gene end by 7 bases; junction bases not matched to a gene: 20. CDR1 is MNHEY, CDR2 SMNVEV, per germline (reference sequence). CDR3 length equals 19 residues.

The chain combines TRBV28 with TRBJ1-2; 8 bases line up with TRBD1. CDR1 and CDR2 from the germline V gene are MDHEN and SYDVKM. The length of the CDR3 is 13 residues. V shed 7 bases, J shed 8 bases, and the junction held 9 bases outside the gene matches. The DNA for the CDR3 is TGTGCCAGCACCCCCGGACAGGGTGGGGGCTACACCTTC. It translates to CASTPGQGGGYTF.

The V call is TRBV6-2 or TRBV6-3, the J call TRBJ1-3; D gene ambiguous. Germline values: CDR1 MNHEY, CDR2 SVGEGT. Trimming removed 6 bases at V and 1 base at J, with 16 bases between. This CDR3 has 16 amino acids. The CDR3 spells CASSPQARESGNTIYF. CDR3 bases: TGTGCCAGCAGCCCTCAGGCTCGGGAGTCTGGAAACACCATATATTTT.

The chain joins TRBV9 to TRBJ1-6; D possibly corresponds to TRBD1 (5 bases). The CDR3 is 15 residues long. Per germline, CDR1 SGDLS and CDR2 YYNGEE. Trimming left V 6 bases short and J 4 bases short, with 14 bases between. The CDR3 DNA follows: TGTGCCAGCACTCCGTCGACAGAATATAATTCACCCCTCCACTTT. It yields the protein CASTPSTEYNSPLHF.

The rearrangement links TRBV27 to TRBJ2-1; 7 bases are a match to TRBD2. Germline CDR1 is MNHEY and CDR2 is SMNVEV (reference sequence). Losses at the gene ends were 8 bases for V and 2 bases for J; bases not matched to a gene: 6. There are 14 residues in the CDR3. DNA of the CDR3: TGTGCCAGCGGCCCCGGGACTACCTACAATGAGCAGTTCTTC. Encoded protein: CASGPGTTYNEQFF.

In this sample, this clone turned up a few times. The CDR3 DNA reads TGTGCCAGCAGCTTAGCGGGACAGGGGAACGGGGAGCTGTTTTTT. Its translation: CASSLAGQGNGELFF. This chain connects TRBV7-8 to TRBJ2-2, with 10 bases lining up with TRBD1. With V trimmed by 0 bases and J by 7 bases, 2 bases remained unmatched. Germline V gene data show CDR1 as SGHVS and CDR2 as FQNEAQ. The CDR3 contains 15 residues.

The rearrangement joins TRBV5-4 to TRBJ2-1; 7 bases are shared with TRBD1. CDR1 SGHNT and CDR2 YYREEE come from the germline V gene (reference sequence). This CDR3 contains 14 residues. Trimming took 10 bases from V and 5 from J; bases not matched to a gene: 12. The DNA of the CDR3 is TGTGCCGAGGCTCGGGACAGCACTCACAATGAGCAGTTCTTC. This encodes CAEARDSTHNEQFF.

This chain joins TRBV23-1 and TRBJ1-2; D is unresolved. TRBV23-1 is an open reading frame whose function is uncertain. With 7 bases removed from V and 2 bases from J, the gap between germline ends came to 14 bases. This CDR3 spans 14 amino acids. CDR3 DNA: TGCGCCAGCACTCCCCCAGGCGGGAACTATGGCTACACCTTC. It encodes CASTPPGGNYGYTF.

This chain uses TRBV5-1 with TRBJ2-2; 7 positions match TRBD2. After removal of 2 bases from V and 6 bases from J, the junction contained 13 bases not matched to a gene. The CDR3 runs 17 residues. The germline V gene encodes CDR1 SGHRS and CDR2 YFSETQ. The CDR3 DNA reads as TGCGCCAGCAGCTTTGAGGGCGCCCGCGGGGGAGCCGGGGAGCTGTTTTTT. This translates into CASSFEGARGGAGELFF.

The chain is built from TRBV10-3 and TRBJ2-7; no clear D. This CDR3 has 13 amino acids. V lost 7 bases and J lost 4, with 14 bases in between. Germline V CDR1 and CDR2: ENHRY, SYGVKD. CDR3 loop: CAITSDNRYEQYF. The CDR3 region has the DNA TGTGCCATCACCTCAGACAATAGGTACGAGCAGTACTTC.

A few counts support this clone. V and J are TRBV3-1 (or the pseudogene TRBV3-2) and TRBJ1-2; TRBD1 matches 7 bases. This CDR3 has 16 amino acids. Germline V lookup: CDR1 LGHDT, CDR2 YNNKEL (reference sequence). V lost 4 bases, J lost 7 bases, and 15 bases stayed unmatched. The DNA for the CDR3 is TGTGCCAGCAGCCGAACGATCGTGACAGGGTCTGTTGGCTACACCTTC. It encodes CASSRTIVTGSVGYTF.

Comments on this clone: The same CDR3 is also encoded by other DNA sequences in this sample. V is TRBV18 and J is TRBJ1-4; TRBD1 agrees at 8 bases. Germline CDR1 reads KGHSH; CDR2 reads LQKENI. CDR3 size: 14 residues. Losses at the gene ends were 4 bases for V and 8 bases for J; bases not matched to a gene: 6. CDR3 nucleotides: TGTGCCAGCTCACTAAGTGGACAGGGCGAAAAACTGTTTTTT. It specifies CASSLSGQGEKLFF.

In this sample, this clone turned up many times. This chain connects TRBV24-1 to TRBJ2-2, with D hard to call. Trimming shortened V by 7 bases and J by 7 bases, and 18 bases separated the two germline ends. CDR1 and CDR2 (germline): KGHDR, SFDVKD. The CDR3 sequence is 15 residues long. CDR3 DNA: TGTGCCACCAGCCAGACTGGCACCTCGAGCGGGGAGCTGTTTTTT. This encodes CATSQTGTSSGELFF.

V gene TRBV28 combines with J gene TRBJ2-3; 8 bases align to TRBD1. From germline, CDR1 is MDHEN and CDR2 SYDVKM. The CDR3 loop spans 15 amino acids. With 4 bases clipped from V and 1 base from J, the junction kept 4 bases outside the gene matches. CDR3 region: CASSSTGDGTDTQYF. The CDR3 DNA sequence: TGTGCCAGCAGTTCGACAGGGGACGGCACAGATACGCAGTATTTT.

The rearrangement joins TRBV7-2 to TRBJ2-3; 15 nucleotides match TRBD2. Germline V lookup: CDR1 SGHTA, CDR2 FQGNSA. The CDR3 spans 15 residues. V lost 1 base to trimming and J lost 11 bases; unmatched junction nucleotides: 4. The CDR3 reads CASSLGTSGGAGQYF. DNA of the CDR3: TGTGCCAGCAGCTTAGGGACTAGCGGGGGGGCCGGGCAGTATTTT.

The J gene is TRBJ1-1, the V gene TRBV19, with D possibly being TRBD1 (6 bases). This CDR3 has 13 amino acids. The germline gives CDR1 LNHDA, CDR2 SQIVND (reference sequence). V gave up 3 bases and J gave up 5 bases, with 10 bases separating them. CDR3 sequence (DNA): TGTGCCAGTAGTATGGGGGCGCGGACTGAAGCTTTCTTT. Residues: CASSMGARTEAFF.

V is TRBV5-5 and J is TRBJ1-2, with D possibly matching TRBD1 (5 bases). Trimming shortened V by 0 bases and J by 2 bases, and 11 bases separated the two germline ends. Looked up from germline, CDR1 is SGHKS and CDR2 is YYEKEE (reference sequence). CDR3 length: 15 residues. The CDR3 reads CASSLEGGVNYGYTF. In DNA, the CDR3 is TGTGCCAGCAGCTTGGAGGGAGGGGTAAACTATGGCTACACCTTC. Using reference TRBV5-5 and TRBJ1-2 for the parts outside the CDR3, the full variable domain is DAGVTQSPTHLIKTRGQQVTLRCSPISGHKSVSWYQQVLGQGPQFIFQYYEKEERGRGNFPDRFSARQFPNYSSELNVNALLLGDSALYLCASSLEGGVNYGYTFGSGTRLTVV.